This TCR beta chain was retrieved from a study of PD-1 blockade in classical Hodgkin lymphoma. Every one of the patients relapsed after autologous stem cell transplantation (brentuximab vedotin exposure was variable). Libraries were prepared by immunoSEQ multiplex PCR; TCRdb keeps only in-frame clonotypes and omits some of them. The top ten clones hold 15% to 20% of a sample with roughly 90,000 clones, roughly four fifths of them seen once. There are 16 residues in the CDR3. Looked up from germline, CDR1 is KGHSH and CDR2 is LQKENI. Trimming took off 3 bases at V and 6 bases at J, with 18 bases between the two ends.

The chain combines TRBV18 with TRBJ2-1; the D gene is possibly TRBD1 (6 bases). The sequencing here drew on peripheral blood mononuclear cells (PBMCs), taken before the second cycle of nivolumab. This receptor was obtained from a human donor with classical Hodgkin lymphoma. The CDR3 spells CASSPAVTGLPNEQFF. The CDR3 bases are TGTGCCAGCTCACCGGCAGTGACAGGTCTTCCCAATGAGCAGTTCTTC.